The rows below give T cell receptor beta chains drawn from one sample of a study of blood T cell repertoires in COVID-19. Produced via immunoSEQ multiplex PCR; TCRdb's table is partial and in-frame only. The table has roughly 190,000 clones, approximately 90% seen once. Sequencing used peripheral blood. The receptors derive from a woman in her thirties or forties who had recovered from COVID-19. Both conserved end residues are part of each CDR3. A D gene is named only where the DNA matches it firmly.

TRBJ2-1	TRBV5-6	TRBD2	TGTGCCAGCAGCACCGGGACTATCCCCAGTGAGCAGTTCTTC	CASSTGTIPSEQFF
TRBJ1-2	TRBV25-1	-	TGTGCCAGCAGTGTAGGCGGGGTTTCTTTGGACTACACCTTC	CASSVGGVSLDYTF
TRBJ2-5	TRBV7-3	-	TGTGCCAGCAGCGCCGGTGGGACCCAGTACTTC	CASSAGGTQYF
TRBJ2-7	TRBV4-1	-	TGCGCCAGCAGCCAAGATTCGGGTAGCGGCTACGAGCAGTACTTC	CASSQDSGSGYEQYF
TRBJ1-5	TRBV6-2/TRBV6-3	TRBD1	TGTGCCAGCAGTTCCGTGACAGGGTTGATAGCTCAGCCCCAGCATTTT	CASSSVTGLIAQPQHF
TRBJ2-2	TRBV24-1	TRBD2	TGTGCCACCAGTCCTACTAGCGGGAGGGCGAACACCGGGGAGCTGTTTTTT	CATSPTSGRANTGELFF
TRBJ1-2	TRBV9	-	TGTGCCAGCAGCGTAGCTACGGGGGGGACATCCTACCGTAACTATGGCTACACCTTC	CASSVATGGTSYRNYGYTF
TRBJ1-5	TRBV7-9	TRBD1	TGTGCCAGCAGCCTAGGGACAGGGGCCAATCAGCCCCAGCATTTT	CASSLGTGANQPQHF
TRBJ2-1	TRBV3-1/TRBV3-2	TRBD2	TGTGCCAGCAGCCAAGAACGACTAGCGGGAGTCTCCAGCTCCTACAATGAGCAGTTCTTC	CASSQERLAGVSSSYNEQFF
TRBJ2-3	TRBV30	TRBD2	TGTGCCTGGAGCGGAGGACTAGCGGGAGCGGATACGCAGTATTTT	CAWSGGLAGADTQYF